These 7 T cell receptor beta chains share one sample of origin, sequenced in a study of shared clonotypes between healthy human individuals. TCRdb's table, derived via immunoSEQ multiplex PCR, lists solely in-frame clones and lacks some. The table has hundreds of thousands of clones, around 77% seen once; the top ten hold more than 10%. Sequenced input: PBMCs. The origin of the receptors is a woman between 35 and 50 years old in good health. Some clones in this sample may be carry-over from other donors' samples.

With regard to this clone: A far larger clone is one base from this, pointing to a likely read error. Other DNA sequences in this specimen translate into the identical CDR3. The rearrangement uses TRBV28 and TRBJ1-1, with D possibly being TRBD1 (5 bases). Per the germline V gene, CDR1 is MDHEN and CDR2 is SYDVKM. This CDR3 comprises 16 residues. The CDR3 DNA is TGTGCCAGCAGTTTAACGATCGGGCAGGAGGGGACTGAAGCTTTCTTC. It encodes CASSLTIGQEGTEAFF.

The DNA for the CDR3 is TGTGCCAGCAGCTTAAGGGCTAGCGGGAGGGCCCGGCTGGAGACCCAGTACTTC. Its protein is CASSLRASGRARLETQYF. V and J are TRBV7-9 and TRBJ2-5; TRBD2 agrees at 12 bases. Trimming took 2 bases from V and 5 from J; bases not matched to a gene: 12. Germline V gives CDR1 SEHNR, CDR2 FQNEAQ (reference sequence). The CDR3 is 18 residues long.

About this clone itself: A read error may produce the germline difference seen at one junction end. The chain carries TRBV14 and TRBJ2-7; D call uncertain. The CDR3 is made up of 12 amino acids. CDR1 and CDR2 (germline): SGHDN, FVKESK. The CDR3 DNA sequence: TGTGCCAGCAGCCAGACCTCCTACGAGCAGTGCTTC. Translation gives CASSQTSYEQCF.

This clone was seen just once. The V and J genes are TRBV10-2 and TRBJ2-3; D is perhaps TRBD1 (5 bases). Germline V gives CDR1 WSHSY, CDR2 SAAADI. V was shortened by 2 bases and J by 7 bases, with 10 bases between the two germline ends. The CDR3 is 13 residues long. CDR3 sequence reads: CASSEGAQYTQYF. CDR3 in DNA: TGCGCCAGCAGTGAGGGGGCTCAATATACGCAGTATTTT.

This chain joins TRBV21-1 and TRBJ2-7. TRBV21-1 is described as a pseudogene. The CDR3 contains 15 residues. CDR3 coding DNA: TGTGCCAGCAGCAAAGCAGTTTATGGATCCTACGAGCAGTACTTC. Translation: CASSKAVYGSYEQYF.

The chain couples TRBV28 to TRBJ1-5; D not certain. V was clipped by 6 bases and J by 7 bases, with 16 bases between them. This CDR3 contains 14 residues. Germline V gene sequence: CDR1 MDHEN, CDR2 SYDVKM. CDR3 sequence (DNA): TGTGCCAGCAGCGCGGAGGGCTGGGAACAGCCCCAGCATTTT. It specifies CASSAEGWEQPQHF. Drawing the rest from reference TRBV28 and TRBJ1-5, the complete variable domain is DVKVTQSSRYLVKRTGEKVFLECVQDMDHENMFWYRQDPGLGLRLIYFSYDVKMKEKGDIPEGYSVSREKKERFSLILESASTNQTSMYLCASSAEGWEQPQHFGDGTRLSIL.

This chain connects TRBV7-3 to TRBJ2-3; no reliable D call. The CDR3 consists of 13 residues. CDR1 is SGHTA and CDR2 is FQGTGA in the germline V gene. With 5 bases removed from V and 5 bases from J, the gap between germline ends came to 11 bases. The CDR3 is CASSTVPLDTQYF. DNA of the CDR3: TGTGCCAGCAGCACAGTGCCCCTAGATACGCAGTATTTT.